This T cell receptor (beta chain) stems from a study of T cells after yellow fever vaccination. Findings and caveats of the study: Post-booster samples contained most primary-vaccination clones (approximately 95% CD4, about 90% CD8).

TCRdb processed the 5' RACE reads anew with MiXCR; each CDR3 protein has one entry. The repertoire consists of about 300,000 distinct CDR3 sequences, with around 3.9% occurring once and the leading ten covering approximately 24%. This clonotype was counted a few times. The antigen is unknown. V lost 2 bases to trimming and J lost 1 base, with 13 bases between them. There are 15 residues in the CDR3. In germline, CDR1 is DFQATT, CDR2 SNEGSKA (reference sequence). The sequence derives from a man aged 18 to 30 who received the YFV17D yellow fever vaccine. Here the sequenced sample was PBMCs, taken 5 days after the yellow fever booster vaccination. V gene TRBV20-1 combines with J gene TRBJ2-3; a weak D match, TRBD2 (7 bases). CDR3 amino acids: CSARWGGGGTDTQYF. Here the CDR3 DNA reads TGCAGTGCTAGATGGGGGGGCGGGGGCACAGATACGCAGTATTTT.